The 11 T cell receptor beta chains given below trace back to one sample, sequenced in a study of blood T cell repertoires in COVID-19. Method: immunoSEQ multiplex PCR; TCRdb's copy keeps in-frame clones and lacks some. Here the sample spans some 240,000 clones, roughly 89% being singletons. Sequencing input: peripheral blood. The receptors come from a man between 60 and 75 years old who had recovered from COVID-19.

This chain uses TRBV12-3 or TRBV12-4 with TRBJ1-1, with no clear D. There are 13 residues in the CDR3. Trimming took off 3 bases at V and 3 bases at J, with 8 bases between the two ends. CDR3 amino acids: CASSFGDHTEAFF. DNA for the CDR3: TGTGCCAGCAGTTTCGGGGATCACACTGAAGCTTTCTTT.

This clone has only a few counts. The chain recombines TRBV6-1 with TRBJ1-5, with a possible D match to TRBD1 (6 bases). Germline CDR1 is MNHNS and CDR2 is SASEGT. The CDR3 length is 17 residues. The ends were cut back, 2 bases at V and 3 bases at J, with 17 bases in the middle. CDR3 DNA: TGTGCCAGCAGTGAAAGAAACCGACAGGTCCTCAATCAGCCCCAGCATTTT. Its protein is CASSERNRQVLNQPQHF.

The chain joins TRBV27 to TRBJ2-1; 8 bases match TRBD1. Trimming removed 3 bases from V and 4 bases from J; junction bases left unmatched: 11. This CDR3 contains 17 residues. Germline V gene sequence: CDR1 MNHEY, CDR2 SMNVEV (reference sequence). The CDR3 sequence: CASSFARTGSLYNEQFF. The CDR3, as DNA: TGTGCCAGCAGTTTCGCCCGGACAGGGAGCCTTTACAATGAGCAGTTCTTC.

The rearrangement links TRBV6-4 to TRBJ2-7, with TRBD1 as a possible D gene (6 bases). CDR1 and CDR2 (germline): MRHNA, SNTAGT. V lost 2 bases to trimming and J lost 3 bases, with 23 bases between them. This CDR3 spans 18 amino acids. Written as DNA, the CDR3 is TGTGCCAGCAGTGACGCAACACCAGGACAGCTCACAAACTACGAGCAGTACTTC. This encodes CASSDATPGQLTNYEQYF.

This clone has a handful of counts. V is TRBV9 and J is TRBJ2-7; the D gene is possibly TRBD2 (5 bases). The germline gives CDR1 SGDLS, CDR2 YYNGEE. This CDR3 comprises 12 residues. V was shortened by 0 bases and J by 6 bases, with 7 bases between the two germline ends. This chain's CDR3 is CASSVGGSEQYF. CDR3 bases: TGTGCCAGCAGCGTAGGAGGGTCCGAGCAGTACTTC.

This CDR3 reads CASGRQGAVYNEQFF. CDR3 coding DNA: TGTGCCAGCGGGAGACAGGGGGCCGTCTACAATGAGCAGTTCTTC. The chain employs TRBV2 and TRBJ2-1, with 10 bases that match TRBD1. The CDR3 length is 15 residues. The trim removed 8 bases at V and 3 bases at J, leaving 7 bases unmatched. Looked up from germline, CDR1 is SNHLY and CDR2 is FYNNEI.

This chain joins TRBV7-3 and TRBJ1-1; D ambiguous. Trimming cost V 5 bases and J 4 bases, with 17 bases left between them. CDR3 size: 15 residues. CDR1 SGHTA and CDR2 FQGTGA come from the germline V gene. The CDR3 protein is CASSPSEGFGTEAFF. The CDR3 nucleotides read TGTGCCAGCAGCCCCTCGGAGGGCTTTGGCACTGAAGCTTTCTTT.

This chain joins TRBV5-1 and TRBJ1-1, with D maybe TRBD1 (6 bases). Germline CDR1 reads SGHRS; CDR2 reads YFSETQ. Trimming took 3 bases from V and 1 from J, leaving 10 bases between them. There are 14 residues in the CDR3. CDR3 bases: TGCGCCAGCAGCTCACAGGGTCAGAACACTGAAGCTTTCTTT. Translation gives CASSSQGQNTEAFF.

The J gene is TRBJ2-1, the V gene TRBV27, with D maybe TRBD2 (6 bases). The V end lost 8 bases, the J end lost 0 bases, and 11 bases lay between the germline ends. From germline, CDR1 is MNHEY and CDR2 SMNVEV (reference sequence). This CDR3 region has 14 residues. CDR3: CASRSGSSYNEQFF. The CDR3 DNA is TGTGCCAGCCGTAGCGGAAGCTCCTACAATGAGCAGTTCTTC.

In DNA, the CDR3 is TGTGCCAGCACTCGCCCGGGACTAGCTGGCTCCGGGGAGCTGTTTTTT. It yields the protein CASTRPGLAGSGELFF. This sequence joins TRBV28 and TRBJ2-2; TRBD2 aligns across 9 bases. Per germline, CDR1 MDHEN and CDR2 SYDVKM. J lost 6 bases, V lost 7 bases, and 12 bases had no gene match. The CDR3 contains 16 residues.

Only one count was recorded for this clone. This chain connects TRBV19 to TRBJ2-3; TRBD1 is a possible D gene (5 bases). Germline assignment: CDR1 LNHDA and CDR2 SQIVND (reference sequence). This CDR3 is 16 amino acids long. Trimming took 6 bases from V and 2 from J, leaving 18 bases between them. DNA for the CDR3: TGTGCCAGTAGCACAGGTACAGACAGATACACAGATACGCAGTATTTT. This sequence encodes CASSTGTDRYTDTQYF.